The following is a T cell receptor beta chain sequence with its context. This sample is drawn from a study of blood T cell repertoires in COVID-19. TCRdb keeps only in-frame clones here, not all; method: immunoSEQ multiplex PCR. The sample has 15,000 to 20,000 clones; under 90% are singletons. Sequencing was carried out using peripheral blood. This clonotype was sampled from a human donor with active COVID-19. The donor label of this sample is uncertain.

For the CDR3, the DNA is TGTGCCAGCAGTTACCCGGACAGGGGAAACTACGAGCAGTACTTC. Translated: CASSYPDRGNYEQYF. The chain recombines TRBV6-2 or TRBV6-3 with TRBJ2-7; 9 positions match TRBD1. Trimming took 2 bases from V and 3 from J; bases not matched to a gene: 5. The CDR3 contains 15 residues. Germline V CDR1 and CDR2: MNHEY, SVGEGT.